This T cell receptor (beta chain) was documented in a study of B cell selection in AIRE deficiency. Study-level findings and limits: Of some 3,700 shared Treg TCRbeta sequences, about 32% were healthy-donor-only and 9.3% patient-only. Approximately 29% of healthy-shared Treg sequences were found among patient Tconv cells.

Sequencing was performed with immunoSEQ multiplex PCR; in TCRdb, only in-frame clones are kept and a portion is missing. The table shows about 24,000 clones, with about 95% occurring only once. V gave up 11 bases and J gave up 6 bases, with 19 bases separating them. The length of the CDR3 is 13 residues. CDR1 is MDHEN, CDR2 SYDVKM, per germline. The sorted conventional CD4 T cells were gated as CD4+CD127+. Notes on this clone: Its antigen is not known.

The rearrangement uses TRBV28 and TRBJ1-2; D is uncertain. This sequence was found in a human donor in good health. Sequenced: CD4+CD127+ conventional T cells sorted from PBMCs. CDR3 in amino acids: CAGESTHSNGYTF. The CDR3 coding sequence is TGTGCCGGCGAGTCGACACACTCAAATGGCTACACCTTC.